Below are 25 T cell receptor beta chains sequenced from a single sample in a study of shared clonotypes between healthy human individuals. Sequencing was performed with immunoSEQ multiplex PCR; in TCRdb, only in-frame clones are kept and a portion is missing. The repertoire consists of approximately 95,000 clones, with roughly two thirds occurring once and the leading ten covering approximately 49%. What was sequenced was memory CD8+ T cells sorted from blood. Noted subset: CD45RO+ cells pooled with CCR7-negative TemRA cells. The receptors originated from a man in his thirties or forties in good health.

The genes are TRBV5-4 and TRBJ2-7, with D perhaps matching TRBD1 (6 bases). This CDR3 has 14 amino acids. The germline CDR1 and CDR2 sequences are SGHNT and YYREEE (reference sequence). V was cut by 2 bases and J by 5 bases, with 14 bases left in between. CDR3 nucleotide sequence: TGTGCCAGCAGCTTTAGCAGGGGCTGGGACGAGCAGTACTTC. This sequence encodes CASSFSRGWDEQYF.

Many counts were recorded for this clone. This chain links TRBV4-1 with TRBJ2-1; D uncertain. V lost 4 bases and J lost 4, with 11 bases in between. The germline CDR1 and CDR2 sequences are MGHRA and YSYEKL. The CDR3 is 14 residues long. The CDR3 DNA is TGCGCCAGCAGCCCCCTAAGTACGTACAATGAGCAGTTCTTC. It yields the protein CASSPLSTYNEQFF.

This clone was recorded once. The J gene is TRBJ2-7, the V gene TRBV2; 7 nucleotides line up with TRBD2. CDR3 length: 14 amino acids. V shed 5 bases and J 2 bases; nucleotides not matched to a gene: 6. CDR1 and CDR2 (germline): SNHLY, FYNNEI. The CDR3 protein is CASSWTRTTYEQYF. DNA for the CDR3: TGTGCCAGCAGTTGGACTAGGACTACCTACGAGCAGTACTTC. Supplemented by reference TRBV2 and TRBJ2-7, the full variable domain reads EPEVTQTPSHQVTQMGQEVILRCVPISNHLYFYWYRQILGQKVEFLVSFYNNEISEKSEIFDDQFSVERPDGSNFTLKIRSTKLEDSAMYFCASSWTRTTYEQYFGPGTRLTVT.

Written as DNA, the CDR3 is TGTGCCAGCAGCTTCAGAAACTCTGGGGCCAACGTCCTGACTTTC. Its protein is CASSFRNSGANVLTF. The chain employs TRBV7-2 and TRBJ2-6; no clear D gene. CDR3 length: 15 residues. The germline V gene encodes CDR1 SGHTA and CDR2 FQGNSA. Trimming took 3 bases from V and 0 from J, leaving 6 bases between them.

This chain connects TRBV11-2 to TRBJ2-1; D possibly uses TRBD1 or TRBD2 (5 bases each). The CDR3 has 13 residues. Trimming took off 7 bases at V and 6 bases at J, with 13 bases between the two ends. The germline gives CDR1 SGHAT, CDR2 FQNNGV. The CDR3 coding sequence is TGTGCCAGCATGGGGACGGCACTCAATGAGCAGTTCTTC. This sequence encodes CASMGTALNEQFF.

V and J are TRBV6-1 and TRBJ1-3; D might be TRBD1 (6 bases). This CDR3 has 15 residues. CDR1 is MNHNS and CDR2 is SASEGT in the germline V gene. Trimming removed 3 bases at V and 3 bases at J, with 12 bases between. CDR3 region: CASSDPRGFGNTIYF. CDR3 DNA sequence: TGTGCCAGCAGTGACCCCAGGGGATTTGGAAACACCATATATTTT.

Many counts were recorded for this clone. This chain links TRBV4-3 with TRBJ2-4; tentatively, D is TRBD1 or TRBD2 (5 bases each). This CDR3 is 17 amino acids long. V was pared by 0 bases and J by 4 bases, with 16 bases between. The germline CDR1 and CDR2 sequences are LGHNA and YSLEER. In DNA, the CDR3 is TGCGCCAGCAGCCAAGATACGGGGTCCGGGGCTAAAAACATTCAGTACTTC. Protein product: CASSQDTGSGAKNIQYF.

For this clone: The sample has other DNA sequences that encode this CDR3 too. The V gene is TRBV9, the J gene TRBJ2-7; a possible D gene is TRBD2 (6 bases). This CDR3 comprises 16 residues. Trimming took off 5 bases at V and 6 bases at J, with 24 bases between the two ends. Germline CDR1 and CDR2: SGDLS and YYNGEE. CDR3 bases: TGTGCCAGCAGTCCAAAAGTTTTCGCGGGAATGGTCGAGCAGTACTTC. Translation gives CASSPKVFAGMVEQYF.

The CDR3 DNA is TGTGCCAGCAGTTTAGGCCGGAAAGAGACCCAGTACTTC. It is translated as CASSLGRKETQYF. The chain employs TRBV27 and TRBJ2-5; D is uncertain. This CDR3 contains 13 residues. The germline gives CDR1 MNHEY, CDR2 SMNVEV (reference sequence). Trimming removed 2 bases from V and 3 bases from J, with 7 bases in between.

The chain couples TRBV11-3 to TRBJ2-5, with 10 bases fitting TRBD1. The CDR3 runs 16 residues. Germline CDR1 reads SGHNT; CDR2 reads YENEEA. Losses at the gene ends were 1 base for V and 5 bases for J; bases not matched to a gene: 7. The chain's CDR3 is CASSLGPTGGLETQYF. CDR3 DNA sequence: TGTGCCAGCAGCTTAGGTCCGACAGGGGGCCTGGAGACCCAGTACTTC.

This chain joins TRBV4-1 and TRBJ2-2, with D perhaps matching TRBD1 (5 bases). Per germline, CDR1 MGHRA and CDR2 YSYEKL. V lost 1 base to trimming and J lost 1 base, with 10 bases between them. The CDR3 contains 16 residues. The CDR3 loop reads CASSQGATENTGELFF. CDR3 in DNA: TGCGCCAGCAGCCAAGGAGCGACAGAGAACACCGGGGAGCTGTTTTTT.

J is TRBJ1-2 and V is TRBV10-1; D may be TRBD1 (5 bases). CDR3 length: 13 residues. Per germline, CDR1 WNHNN and CDR2 SYGVQD (reference sequence). Trimming removed 0 bases at V and 5 bases at J, with 7 bases between. In DNA form, the CDR3 reads TGCGCCAGCAGTGAGTCCAGGGTTTATGGCTACACCTTC. This gives the protein CASSESRVYGYTF.

CDR3 in DNA: TGTGCCAGTAGTGGTACCACCTACGAGCAGTACTTC. Translating gives CASSGTTYEQYF. The chain joins TRBV19 to TRBJ2-7; D unclear. The V gene's germline CDR1 is LNHDA and CDR2 SQIVND (reference sequence). CDR3 length equals 12 residues. V was pared by 5 bases and J by 2 bases, with 7 bases between.

This clone was seen a single time. The rearrangement links TRBV5-5 to TRBJ2-4; 9 nucleotides align to TRBD2. Trimming at V came to 4 bases and at J to 9 bases, leaving 2 bases not matched to a gene. The CDR3 extends over 12 amino acids. Germline V gene sequence: CDR1 SGHKS, CDR2 YYEKEE (reference sequence). In DNA form, the CDR3 reads TGTGCCAGCAGCCCAGCGGGAGGCATTCAGTACTTC. This gives the protein CASSPAGGIQYF.

The J gene is TRBJ1-2, the V gene TRBV4-3; no clear D. The CDR3 contains 15 residues. Trimming cost V 1 base and J 6 bases, with 15 bases left between them. Germline V lookup: CDR1 LGHNA, CDR2 YSLEER. CDR3 residues: CASSQGLMAPDGYTF. The CDR3 DNA reads as TGCGCCAGCAGCCAAGGGTTAATGGCCCCCGATGGCTACACCTTC.

The chain employs TRBV5-6 and TRBJ2-3; D remains ambiguous. Germline V gene data show CDR1 as SGHDT and CDR2 as YYEEEE. V lost 2 bases, J lost 6 bases, and 16 bases lay in between. The CDR3 has 15 residues. For the CDR3, the DNA is TGTGCCAGCAGCTTAGATGGGTCTCCCTGGGATACGCAGTATTTT. As protein: CASSLDGSPWDTQYF.

This clone has a count of ten or more. The chain uses TRBV28 and TRBJ1-2, with D unclear. The germline gives CDR1 MDHEN, CDR2 SYDVKM. V was cut by 3 bases and J by 1 base, with 18 bases left in between. This CDR3 has 17 amino acids. CDR3 DNA: TGTGCCAGCAGTTTTTTCGCGGAACATCAACGTAACTATGGCTACACCTTC. This sequence encodes CASSFFAEHQRNYGYTF.

The chain is built from TRBV7-9 and TRBJ2-1; D is perhaps TRBD2 (5 bases). CDR3 length: 15 amino acids. The germline V gene has CDR1 SEHNR and CDR2 FQNEAQ (reference sequence). V dropped 4 bases and J dropped 6 bases, with 16 bases sitting between them. CDR3 nucleotide sequence: TGTGCCAGCAGCTCCACCGGGGTATACTCCAATGAGCAGTTCTTC. Translated, it gives CASSSTGVYSNEQFF.

The chain joins TRBV2 to TRBJ1-2; D unclear. V lost 2 bases, J lost 8 bases, and 18 bases lay in between. The CDR3 totals 15 residues. CDR1 and CDR2 (germline): SNHLY, FYNNEI. CDR3 bases: TGTGCCAGCAGTGAATTTGGGCCCGCGGATCGGGGCTACACCTTC. Amino acid sequence: CASSEFGPADRGYTF.

On this clone: This specimen includes other DNA sequences encoding the same CDR3. In DNA form, the CDR3 reads TGTGCCAGCAGTGACCAGACGTACGAGCAGTACTTC. Amino acids: CASSDQTYEQYF. This rearrangement joins TRBV25-1 to TRBJ2-7; D not resolved. CDR1 is MGHDK and CDR2 is SYGVNS in the germline V gene. CDR3 length equals 12 residues. V was trimmed by 3 bases and J by 4 bases, leaving 7 bases between them.

The chain links TRBV19 to TRBJ2-3; TRBD1 matches 9 bases. Trimming cost V 6 bases and J 0 bases; bases outside gene matches: 4. The CDR3 has 15 residues. Germline V gene lookup returns CDR1 LNHDA and CDR2 SQIVND (reference sequence). CDR3 amino acids: CASRLGQGSTDTQYF. The DNA for the CDR3 is TGTGCCAGTAGGCTGGGACAGGGAAGCACAGATACGCAGTATTTT.

The chain has TRBV6-4 and TRBJ2-2; 8 positions match TRBD2. Germline-derived CDR1 and CDR2 are MRHNA and SNTAGT. The V segment lost 5 bases and the J segment 8 bases; nucleotides outside the gene matches: 10. This CDR3 has 15 amino acids. For the CDR3, the DNA is TGTGCCAGCAGTCCCGGGGGGGACAATCCTGGGGAGCTGTTTTTT. Protein product: CASSPGGDNPGELFF.

The chain is built from TRBV28 and TRBJ2-1; TRBD2 is a possible D gene (7 bases). Trimming left V 1 base short and J 8 bases short, with 12 bases between. Germline V gene lookup returns CDR1 MDHEN and CDR2 SYDVKM. The CDR3 sequence is 14 residues long. CDR3 loop: CASSLYRGGYEQFF. DNA of the CDR3: TGTGCCAGCAGTTTATATAGGGGGGGGTATGAGCAGTTCTTC.

This clone was seen once. The V call is TRBV11-2, the J call TRBJ2-6; the D is unclear. Per the germline V gene, CDR1 is SGHAT and CDR2 is FQNNGV. The germline V and J ends were trimmed by 3 bases and 1 base, with 10 bases remaining between them. This CDR3 contains 16 residues. Written as DNA, the CDR3 is TGTGCCAGCAGCTTTGGCAGGTCTTCTGGGGCCAACGTCCTGACTTTC. It yields the protein CASSFGRSSGANVLTF.

The chain uses TRBV4-1 and TRBJ2-3, with 7 bases matching TRBD2. The trim removed 0 bases at V and 5 bases at J, leaving 11 bases unmatched. This CDR3 has 17 amino acids. The germline V gene encodes CDR1 MGHRA and CDR2 YSYEKL. CDR3 in amino acids: CASSQEVSGAGIDTQYF. The CDR3, as DNA: TGCGCCAGCAGCCAAGAAGTGTCGGGAGCGGGAATAGATACGCAGTATTTT.